One and the same sample provided the 19 T cell receptor beta chains below, sequenced in a study of cytomegalovirus exposure and HLA in healthy donors (dated by TCRdb to 2016 to 2017). The library was produced with the immunoSEQ multiplex PCR assay. The multiplex PCR relied on a mix of 60 forward primers for TCR Vbeta segments and 13 reverse primers for TCR Jbeta segments. TCRdb holds this immuneACCESS table with in-frame rearrangements only. Some clones are missing; in checked studies, unresolved V genes explain under half, and the rest has no known cause. The sample profile shows around 150,000 clones; approximately 78% of them were found once. About 7.5% of the sample lies in the top ten. What was sequenced was PBMCs. These receptors originate from a woman aged 45-65 years in good health and CMV-seropositive.

CDR3 in DNA: TGCGCCAGCAGCTTGGCCAGCGGGACTAGCGAGGAGACCCAGTACTTC. Its protein is CASSLASGTSEETQYF. J is TRBJ2-5 and V is TRBV5-1; 10 nucleotides align to TRBD2. The CDR3 runs to 16 residues. Trimming at V came to 0 bases and at J to 5 bases, leaving 7 bases not matched to a gene. Germline V gene data show CDR1 as SGHRS and CDR2 as YFSETQ.

This clone has only a few counts. The rearrangement joins TRBV30 to TRBJ1-2; D is unresolved. Trimming removed 6 bases from V and 13 bases from J, with 24 bases in between. The CDR3 sequence is 13 residues long. Germline CDR1 reads GTSNPN; CDR2 reads SVGIG (reference sequence). CDR3: CACTRAVTYGGTF. CDR3 bases: TGTGCCTGCACCCGGGCCGTTACCTATGGAGGCACCTTC.

V and J are TRBV27 and TRBJ1-4; 7 nucleotides match TRBD1. Germline CDR1 is MNHEY and CDR2 is SMNVEV (reference sequence). V lost 0 bases and J lost 8; bases outside the gene matches: 6. This CDR3 contains 15 residues. The CDR3 nucleotides read TGTGCCAGCAGTTTATCCGGGACAGTAGGGGAAAAACTGTTTTTT. As protein: CASSLSGTVGEKLFF. Drawing the rest from reference TRBV27 and TRBJ1-4, the complete variable domain is EAQVTQNPRYLITVTGKKLTVTCSQNMNHEYMSWYRQDPGLGLRQIYYSMNVEVTDKGDVPEGYKVSRKEKRNFPLILESPSPNQTSLYFCASSLSGTVGEKLFFGSGTQLSVL.

In its sample, this clone was seen once. The chain couples TRBV7-9 to TRBJ2-5; possibly TRBD2 for D (6 bases). Germline CDR1 SEHNR, CDR2 FQNEAQ (reference sequence). The CDR3 contains 14 residues. Between the trimmed V and J ends, which lost 3 bases and 2 bases, there was a span of 10 bases. The CDR3 here is CASSFGTYQETQYF. As DNA, the CDR3 is TGTGCCAGCAGCTTCGGGACTTATCAAGAGACCCAGTACTTC. Supplemented by reference TRBV7-9 and TRBJ2-5, the full variable domain reads DTGVSQNPRHKITKRGQNVTFRCDPISEHNRLYWYRQTLGQGPEFLTYFQNEAQLEKSRLLSDRFSAERPKGSFSTLEIQRTEQGDSAMYLCASSFGTYQETQYFGPGTRLLVL.

The V call is TRBV9, the J call TRBJ2-1; 9 bases map to TRBD2. The V and J ends lost 4 bases and 4 bases, in that order; junction bases with no gene match: 9. Germline CDR1 SGDLS, CDR2 YYNGEE. The CDR3 sequence is 16 residues long. The CDR3 DNA sequence: TGTGCCAGCAGCACCCTTTTAGCGGGGGATTACAATGAGCAGTTCTTC. This encodes CASSTLLAGDYNEQFF.

The chain is built from TRBV7-9 and TRBJ1-2, with 11 bases matching TRBD1. J gave up 7 bases and V 5 bases, and 9 bases lay outside the gene matches. CDR1 is SEHNR, CDR2 FQNEAQ, per germline (reference sequence). The CDR3 loop spans 15 amino acids. The CDR3 loop reads CASSLGTGGRSGYTF. In DNA form, the CDR3 reads TGTGCCAGCAGCCTTGGGACAGGGGGAAGGAGTGGCTACACCTTC.

The genes are TRBV2 and TRBJ1-1; no reliable D call. Per germline, CDR1 SNHLY and CDR2 FYNNEI. This CDR3 has 14 residues. Trimming left V 4 bases short and J 5 bases short, with 14 bases between. The CDR3 nucleotides are TGTGCCAGCAGTGTCGGAGTAGGTGGGACTGAAGCTTTCTTT. Translating gives CASSVGVGGTEAFF.

The V and J genes are TRBV10-3 and TRBJ2-5; D may be TRBD2 (6 bases). The DNA end favors TRBJ2-7, so the J call may be wrong. This CDR3 is built from 14 residues. In germline, CDR1 is ENHRY, CDR2 SYGVKD. The CDR3 here is CAIRGVRDFDEQYF. DNA of the CDR3: TGTGCCATACGAGGCGTACGGGACTTTGACGAGCAGTACTTC.

This chain joins TRBV6-1 and TRBJ2-7, with D uncertain. Germline CDR1 is MNHNS and CDR2 is SASEGT. CDR3 size: 13 residues. Trimming stripped 6 bases from V and 3 bases from J, with 12 bases between. CDR3 sequence: CASSQNRNYEQYF. The CDR3 nucleotides read TGTGCCAGCAGCCAAAACAGAAACTACGAGCAGTACTTC.

This clone was counted between two and nine times. The genes are TRBV6-1 and TRBJ2-5; 9 nucleotides match TRBD2. V was pared by 3 bases and J by 4 bases, with 9 bases of the junction left unmatched. Germline CDR1 and CDR2: MNHNS and SASEGT. The CDR3 totals 16 residues. CDR3 amino acids: CASSDLAGSIGETQYF. The CDR3 DNA is TGTGCCAGCAGTGATCTAGCGGGATCGATTGGAGAGACCCAGTACTTC.

The chain employs TRBV9 and TRBJ1-3, with 10 positions matching TRBD1. CDR1 is SGDLS, CDR2 YYNGEE, per germline. The CDR3 covers 16 residues. Losses at the gene ends were 1 base for V and 7 bases for J; bases not matched to a gene: 8. The CDR3 region is CASSVRGTGAGNTIYF. The CDR3 nucleotides are TGTGCCAGCAGCGTAAGGGGGACAGGGGCCGGGAACACCATATATTTT. The full variable domain, its missing parts supplied by reference TRBV9 and TRBJ1-3, is DSGVTQTPKHLITATGQRVTLRCSPRSGDLSVYWYQQSLDQGLQFLIQYYNGEERAKGNILERFSAQQFPDLHSELNLSSLELGDSALYFCASSVRGTGAGNTIYFGEGSWLTVV.

This chain connects TRBV29-1 to TRBJ1-1; TRBD1 matches 7 bases. The CDR3 has 13 amino acids. The junction had 5 bases not matched to a gene; V was cut back by 6 bases and J by 1 base. Germline loops: CDR1 SQVTM, CDR2 ANQGSEA. CDR3 nucleotide sequence: TGCAGCGTAGGGACAGCTAAGAACACTGAAGCTTTCTTT. Protein sequence: CSVGTAKNTEAFF. The full variable domain, in which reference TRBV29-1 and TRBJ1-1 provide the parts outside the CDR3, is SAVISQKPSRDICQRGTSLTIQCQVDSQVTMMFWYRQQPGQSLTLIATANQGSEATYESGFVIDKFPISRPNLTFSTLTVSNMSPEDSSIYLCSVGTAKNTEAFFGQGTRLTVV.

The chain couples TRBV5-4 to TRBJ2-3, with D possibly matching TRBD2 (5 bases). The germline V and J ends were trimmed by 2 bases and 6 bases, with 13 bases remaining between them. The CDR3 sequence is 14 residues long. From germline, CDR1 is SGHNT and CDR2 YYREEE (reference sequence). CDR3 region: CASSLGLRGDTQYF. CDR3 nucleotides: TGTGCCAGCAGCTTAGGACTGCGCGGGGATACGCAGTATTTT. The whole variable domain, filled in from reference TRBV5-4 and TRBJ2-3, reads ETGVTQSPTHLIKTRGQQVTLRCSSQSGHNTVSWYQQALGQGPQFIFQYYREEENGRGNFPPRFSGLQFPNYSSELNVNALELDDSALYLCASSLGLRGDTQYFGPGTRLTVL.

The chain joins TRBV4-3 to TRBJ1-1; D ambiguous. The V gene lost 1 base and the J gene lost 8 bases, with 23 bases spanning the gap. This CDR3 region has 17 residues. The germline V gene has CDR1 LGHNA and CDR2 YSLEER. CDR3 DNA sequence: TGCGCCAGCAGCCAAGTTATGACACGCCTCGGGGTGACGGAAGCTTTCTTT. Residues: CASSQVMTRLGVTEAFF.

The rearrangement links TRBV2 to TRBJ2-1; D not certain. Germline CDR1 SNHLY, CDR2 FYNNEI. CDR3 length equals 13 residues. Trimming removed 4 bases from V and 6 bases from J, with 10 bases in between. In DNA form, the CDR3 reads TGTGCCAGCAGTGGCGGTAGTCCCAATGAGCAGTTCTTC. Translated, it gives CASSGGSPNEQFF.

V usage is TRBV7-2 and J usage is TRBJ1-5; a possible D gene is TRBD1 (5 bases). This CDR3 is 14 amino acids long. V was pared by 3 bases and J by 3 bases, with 9 bases between. Per germline, CDR1 SGHTA and CDR2 FQGNSA. CDR3 amino acids: CASSLRQTNQPQHF. CDR3 in DNA: TGTGCCAGCAGCTTGAGACAGACCAATCAGCCCCAGCATTTT.

The chain combines TRBV2 with TRBJ1-5, with D possibly being TRBD1 (6 bases). V was shortened by 3 bases and J by 7 bases, with 10 bases between the two germline ends. The germline gives CDR1 SNHLY, CDR2 FYNNEI. The CDR3 runs to 13 residues. CDR3 coding DNA: TGTGCCAGCAGTGACGACAGGTACCAGCCCCAGCATTTT. It codes for CASSDDRYQPQHF.

The chain joins TRBV11-2 to TRBJ2-1; 11 positions match TRBD1. CDR1 SGHAT and CDR2 FQNNGV come from the germline V gene. CDR3 length equals 18 residues. With 5 bases clipped from V and 0 bases from J, the junction kept 9 bases outside the gene matches. CDR3 nucleotides: TGTGCCAGCAGCCCGGGACAGGGGGGTTATAGCTCCTACAATGAGCAGTTCTTC. Its protein product is CASSPGQGGYSSYNEQFF.

This clone was seen a few times. This chain connects TRBV6-5 to TRBJ2-7; TRBD1 might be the D (6 bases). Germline V gene data show CDR1 as MNHEY and CDR2 as SVGAGI. The CDR3 loop spans 15 amino acids. Between the trimmed V and J ends, which lost 4 bases and 3 bases, there was a span of 16 bases. The CDR3 sequence: CASSSQGGSSYEQYF. CDR3 in DNA: TGTGCCAGCAGTTCCCAAGGGGGTAGCAGCTACGAGCAGTACTTC.